This T cell receptor beta chain was profiled in a study of CD8+ T cells in alopecia areata. General study findings and limits: Higher clonality was seen in lesional scalp than in normal scalp, especially in alopecia totalis/universalis.

The CDR3 consists of 12 residues. V gave up 3 bases and J gave up 8 bases, with 13 bases separating them. Germline V gene lookup returns CDR1 SQVTM and CDR2 ANQGSEA. Reverse transcription of extracted RNA yielded cDNA, which provided the sequencing template. Profiled with immunoSEQ multiplex PCR; TCRdb holds only in-frame clones, not every one. The sample has around 200,000 clones, about 60% seen once. The treatment here: oral pan-JAK inhibitor, 5-10 mg twice daily. It was from alopecia areata patients that lesional scalp punch biopsies and peripheral blood were collected. This clone was observed a handful of times. Its antigen is unidentified.

The chain links TRBV29-1 to TRBJ1-2, with D hard to call. The specimen comprised CD8+ T cells sorted from blood, sampled at week 24, from a patient treated with tofacitinib. The TCR comes from a human donor with alopecia areata. The CDR3 is CSVDGVSGGYTF. As DNA, the CDR3 is TGCAGCGTTGATGGCGTTTCTGGGGGCTACACCTTC.